This TCR beta chain was recorded in a study of OX40 agonist ivuxolimab in advanced cancers. The wider study: Allowance was made for prior anti-PD-1, anti-PD-L1 or anti-CTLA-4 therapy, and approximately 40% had some.

Method: immunoSEQ multiplex PCR; TCRdb's copy keeps in-frame clones and lacks some. The sample includes about 47,000 clones, roughly 86% of them seen just once. The source material was CD4+ or CD8+ T cells sorted from blood, sampled in a trial of the OX40 agonist ivuxolimab. The receptor comes from an adult with an advanced solid tumor such as melanoma, head and neck, liver or kidney cancer.

In DNA form, the CDR3 reads TGTGCCAGCAGTGAACCGTTAGCGGAAAGATCCTACGAGCAGTACTTC. This gives the protein CASSEPLAERSYEQYF. The rearrangement links TRBV2 to TRBJ2-7, with D perhaps matching TRBD2 (6 bases). The germline CDR1 and CDR2 sequences are SNHLY and FYNNEI. V lost 2 bases to trimming and J lost 1 base, with 15 bases between them. The CDR3 has 16 residues. The variable domain in full, completed from reference TRBV2 and TRBJ2-7, reads EPEVTQTPSHQVTQMGQEVILRCVPISNHLYFYWYRQILGQKVEFLVSFYNNEISEKSEIFDDQFSVERPDGSNFTLKIRSTKLEDSAMYFCASSEPLAERSYEQYFGPGTRLTVT.